The clone carrying this TCR beta chain was seen more than once but under ten times. Its matching antigen is unknown. For the library, individual cDNA molecules each received unique molecular identifiers. TCRdb re-called the RACE reads with MiXCR, one entry per CDR3 protein. The data show around 380,000 distinct CDR3 sequences, approximately 5.1% seen once. Time point indicated: patch test 1, 2 weeks after DPC sensitization. Regarding treatment: therapeutic diphenylcyclopropenone sensitization with weekly scalp DPC. CDR3 size: 16 residues. Germline CDR1 SGHTA, CDR2 FQGNSA. The V and J ends lost 5 bases and 7 bases, in that order; junction bases with no gene match: 10. The sample is drawn from a study of human T cells and chemical hapten exposure. Across the whole study: Across its 20 to 30 weeks, the study gave patients weekly diphenylcyclopropenone doses to the scalp.

Points from the study as a whole: Compared to controls, expanded TCRs made significantly more large clusters of similar CDR3s.

The clonotype comes from a woman between 50 and 59 years old with alopecia areata. Some clones in this sample may be carry-over from other donors' samples. This sequence joins TRBV7-2 and TRBJ2-1; 11 nucleotides agree with TRBD2. Material: whole blood, obtained in connection with sensitization to the hapten diphenylcyclopropenone (DPC). The CDR3 DNA sequence: TGTGCCAGCAGCCTCTTGACTAGCGGGAAAGGGAATGAGCAGTTCTTC. Amino acid sequence: CASSLLTSGKGNEQFF.